A single sample gave rise to the 23 T cell receptor beta chains below, sequenced in a study of patients and donors after allogeneic stem cell transplantation. TCRdb ran MiXCR on the RT-PCR reads and lists one entry per CDR3 protein. Counted here are about 110,000 distinct CDR3 sequences, approximately 40% occurring once; the ten biggest clones make up around 27%. The sample comprised blood, either unsorted or a sorted T cell fraction (not recorded which). These TCRs come from a human donor who was either an allogeneic HSCT recipient or a stem cell or donor lymphocyte infusion donor (not recorded which). It is not recorded whose cells these are; they may come from a transplant donor.

The chain joins TRBV28 to TRBJ2-3; TRBD2 matches at 9 bases. The trim removed 4 bases at V and 1 base at J, leaving 3 bases unmatched. The CDR3 runs 15 residues. Germline V gene lookup returns CDR1 MDHEN and CDR2 SYDVKM. The CDR3 bases are TGTGCCAGCAGTTCACGGACTAGCGGCACAGATACGCAGTATTTT. The encoded protein is CASSSRTSGTDTQYF.

The J gene is TRBJ2-5, the V gene TRBV5-4; the D gene is possibly TRBD2 (5 bases). The V gene lost 1 base and the J gene lost 2 bases, with 9 bases spanning the gap. Germline CDR1 SGHNT, CDR2 YYREEE (reference sequence). The CDR3 sequence is 14 residues long. The CDR3 coding sequence is TGTGCCAGCAGCTTGCCTAGCCTTCAAGAGACCCAGTACTTC. Residues: CASSLPSLQETQYF. Complete variable domain (other parts from reference TRBV5-4 and TRBJ2-5): ETGVTQSPTHLIKTRGQQVTLRCSSQSGHNTVSWYQQALGQGPQFIFQYYREEENGRGNFPPRFSGLQFPNYSSELNVNALELDDSALYLCASSLPSLQETQYFGPGTRLLVL.

The V and J genes are TRBV14 and TRBJ2-7, with D hard to call. CDR3 size: 13 residues. Germline loops: CDR1 SGHDN, CDR2 FVKESK. Trimming took off 4 bases at V and 3 bases at J, with 10 bases between the two ends. In nucleotides, the CDR3 is TGTGCCAGCAGCCGAGTCCATGGCTACGAGCAGTACTTC. Amino acid sequence: CASSRVHGYEQYF.

The chain uses TRBV28 and TRBJ2-7; 10 bases are a match to TRBD2. Trimming removed 7 bases from V and 1 base from J; junction bases left unmatched: 4. CDR1 is MDHEN, CDR2 SYDVKM, per germline. CDR3 length equals 14 residues. The CDR3: CASKTSGISYEQYF. The CDR3 DNA is TGTGCCAGCAAAACTAGCGGGATTTCCTACGAGCAGTACTTC.

V is TRBV28 and J is TRBJ2-1, with 9 positions matching TRBD2. CDR1 and CDR2 (germline): MDHEN, SYDVKM. V dropped 2 bases and J dropped 1; count of bases not matched to a gene: 9. The CDR3 covers 18 residues. The CDR3 loop reads CASSLPLWTSASYNEQFF. CDR3 bases: TGTGCCAGCAGTTTACCCCTTTGGACTAGCGCTTCCTACAATGAGCAGTTCTTC.

The J gene is TRBJ1-3, the V gene TRBV20-1; the D is unclear. Germline V gene data show CDR1 as DFQATT and CDR2 as SNEGSKA (reference sequence). The germline V and J ends were trimmed by 0 bases and 2 bases, with 8 bases remaining between them. The CDR3 is 14 amino acids. The CDR3: CSARESETGNTIYF. Written as DNA, the CDR3 is TGCAGTGCTAGAGAAAGCGAGACTGGAAACACCATATATTTT.

This clonotype was found a few times. The gene calls are TRBV3-2 and TRBJ2-1; the table's D gene call, TRBD2, was not cross checked with the DNA. TRBV3-2 is noted as a pseudogene. The CDR3 contains 17 residues. CDR3 sequence: CASSLSGLPASYNEQFF. CDR3 nucleotide sequence: TGTGCCAGCAGCCTCTCTGGACTGCCAGCCTCCTACAATGAGCAGTTCTTC.

This clonotype was counted only a few times. The chain links TRBV29-1 to TRBJ2-1, with 7 bases matching TRBD2. From germline, CDR1 is SQVTM and CDR2 ANQGSEA. The CDR3 loop spans 16 amino acids. V trimming: 6 bases; J trimming: 3 bases; junction bases outside the gene matches: 14. Here the CDR3 reads CSVHSPSGALYNEQFF. CDR3 bases: TGCAGCGTCCATTCTCCTAGCGGTGCCCTCTACAATGAGCAGTTCTTC.

The V gene is TRBV7-2, the J gene TRBJ2-1, with 11 bases lining up with TRBD2. The trim removed 3 bases at V and 12 bases at J, leaving 7 bases unmatched. There are 14 residues in the CDR3. The V gene's germline CDR1 is SGHTA and CDR2 FQGNSA. CDR3 nucleotides: TGTGCCAGCAGCTTGCTAGCGGGAGGAAATAGGCAGTTCTTC. Encoded protein: CASSLLAGGNRQFF. Looking up the rest from reference TRBV7-2 and TRBJ2-1 gives the full variable domain: GAGVSQSPSNKVTEKGKDVELRCDPISGHTALYWYRQSLGQGLEFLIYFQGNSAPDKSGLPSDRFSAERTGGSVSTLTIQRTQQEDSAVYLCASSLLAGGNRQFFGPGTRLTVL.

This clonotype was detected only once. The V call is TRBV13, the J call TRBJ2-7; 8 nucleotides line up with TRBD1. CDR1 and CDR2 from the germline V gene are PRHDT and FYEKMQ (reference sequence). The CDR3 sequence is 14 residues long. V was clipped by 1 base and J by 3 bases; unmatched bases: 2. DNA for the CDR3: TGTGCCAGCAGCTTAGCTGGACAGGGCTACGAGCAGTACTTC. The encoded protein is CASSLAGQGYEQYF.

This clonotype was counted a few times. The chain links TRBV4-3 to TRBJ1-1; D perhaps matches TRBD1 (5 bases). Per germline, CDR1 LGHNA and CDR2 YSLEER. V was shortened by 1 base and J by 10 bases, with 16 bases between the two germline ends. The CDR3 covers 14 residues. The CDR3 nucleotides are TGCGCCAGCAGCCAAGTCCCGGGGCCTGGGGGAGCTTTCTTT. Encoded protein: CASSQVPGPGGAFF.

This clonotype was seen a few times. The V call is TRBV7-2, the J call TRBJ1-1, with D unclear. The CDR3 spans 14 residues. Germline V gene data show CDR1 as SGHTA and CDR2 as FQGNSA. Trimming took off 4 bases at V and 5 bases at J, with 14 bases between the two ends. The CDR3 protein is CASSSIAVVTEAFF. The CDR3 DNA reads as TGTGCCAGCAGCTCGATCGCGGTTGTGACTGAAGCTTTCTTT.

The J gene is TRBJ2-3, the V gene TRBV6-2 or TRBV6-3; D is unresolved. CDR1 and CDR2 (germline): MNHEY, SVGEGT. The CDR3 loop spans 14 amino acids. The V and J ends lost 3 bases and 4 bases respectively, with 11 bases between them. CDR3: CASSYARFADTQYF. The CDR3 nucleotides read TGTGCCAGCAGTTATGCGAGGTTCGCAGATACGCAGTATTTT.

Here the CDR3 DNA reads TGTGCCACCCAGCTCACAGATACGCAGTATTTT. It encodes CATQLTDTQYF. The chain uses TRBV10-3 and TRBJ2-3; D not resolved. The ends were cut back, 10 bases at V and 2 bases at J, with 7 bases in the middle. Germline loops: CDR1 ENHRY, CDR2 SYGVKD. This CDR3 is 11 amino acids long.

This clonotype has just a few counts. This chain connects TRBV7-8 to TRBJ1-2, with 8 bases lining up with TRBD1. The CDR3 runs 13 residues. Germline V gene sequence: CDR1 SGHVS, CDR2 FQNEAQ. Trimming removed 5 bases from V and 6 bases from J; junction bases left unmatched: 5. Here the CDR3 DNA reads TGTGCCAGCAGCCCCAGGACAGGGAATGGCTACACCTTC. It yields the protein CASSPRTGNGYTF. Full variable domain (rest looked up from reference TRBV7-8 and TRBJ1-2): GAGVSQSPRYKVAKRGQDVALRCDPISGHVSLFWYQQALGQGPEFLTYFQNEAQLDKSGLPSDRFFAERPEGSVSTLKIQRTQQEDSAVYLCASSPRTGNGYTFGSGTRLTVV.

The V call is TRBV29-1, the J call TRBJ2-3, with TRBD2 matching 11 bases. The V gene end was trimmed by 0 bases and the J gene end by 0 bases; junction bases not matched to a gene: 14. Per the germline V gene, CDR1 is SQVTM and CDR2 is ANQGSEA. CDR3 size: 20 residues. This CDR3 is CSVEELAGAFLTSSTDTQYF. CDR3 sequence (DNA): TGCAGCGTTGAAGAACTAGCGGGAGCCTTTCTAACTTCTAGCACAGATACGCAGTATTTT.

The rearrangement joins TRBV18 to TRBJ1-2; D ambiguous. Trimming removed 7 bases at V and 4 bases at J, with 19 bases between. Germline V gene sequence: CDR1 KGHSH, CDR2 LQKENI. The CDR3 extends over 15 amino acids. The DNA of the CDR3 is TGTGCCAGCTTTAATCTGCTTGGGAGTCTCTATGGCTACACCTTC. It specifies CASFNLLGSLYGYTF.

The V and J genes are TRBV3-1 and TRBJ1-4, with D unclear. Looked up from germline, CDR1 is LGHDT and CDR2 is YNNKEL (reference sequence). The V and J ends lost 0 bases and 11 bases respectively, with 10 bases between them. The CDR3 extends over 13 amino acids. In nucleotides, the CDR3 is TGTGCCAGCAGCCAAGATTTCGCAGTCAAACTGTTTTTT. Translated, it gives CASSQDFAVKLFF. Drawing the rest from reference TRBV3-1 and TRBJ1-4, the complete variable domain is DTAVSQTPKYLVTQMGNDKSIKCEQNLGHDTMYWYKQDSKKFLKIMFSYNNKELIINETVPNRFSPKSPDKAHLNLHINSLELGDSAVYFCASSQDFAVKLFFGSGTQLSVL.

This clonotype was picked up a small number of times. V and J are TRBV27 and TRBJ1-5; D not resolved. V shed 3 bases and J shed 0 bases, with 9 bases lying between them. There are 15 residues in the CDR3. Per the germline V gene, CDR1 is MNHEY and CDR2 is SMNVEV (reference sequence). Written as DNA, the CDR3 is TGTGCCAGCAGTTTGATCAGGAATAGCAATCAGCCCCAGCATTTT. Amino acids: CASSLIRNSNQPQHF.

This clonotype has more than one count but fewer than ten. V is TRBV28 and J is TRBJ1-1; D is undetermined. The V gene lost 6 bases and the J gene lost 5 bases, with 19 bases spanning the gap. This CDR3 has 15 residues. CDR1 MDHEN and CDR2 SYDVKM come from the germline V gene. This CDR3 reads CASSTRREGYTEAFF. For the CDR3, the DNA is TGTGCCAGCAGCACCAGACGGGAAGGGTATACTGAAGCTTTCTTT.

The chain is built from TRBV4-3 and TRBJ2-5; 7 bases fit TRBD1. V lost 2 bases, J lost 9 bases, and 15 bases stayed unmatched. Per the germline V gene, CDR1 is LGHNA and CDR2 is YSLEER. CDR3 length: 16 amino acids. CDR3 loop: CASSQNRDSHRGAQYF. The CDR3 DNA reads as TGCGCCAGCAGCCAAAACCGGGACAGCCATCGGGGTGCCCAGTACTTC.

The rearrangement uses TRBV7-9 and TRBJ2-3, with 8 bases identical to TRBD2. This CDR3 is 17 amino acids long. J lost 4 bases, V lost 0 bases, and 9 bases had no gene match. CDR1 is SEHNR and CDR2 is FQNEAQ in the germline V gene (reference sequence). CDR3 amino acids: CASSLALGSGSADTQYF. In DNA form, the CDR3 reads TGTGCCAGCAGCTTAGCCCTCGGCAGCGGGAGTGCAGATACGCAGTATTTT.

The rearrangement joins TRBV24-1 to TRBJ2-1; no clear D gene. Looked up from germline, CDR1 is KGHDR and CDR2 is SFDVKD. This CDR3 is 15 amino acids long. Between the trimmed V and J ends, which lost 0 bases and 0 bases, there was a span of 5 bases. The chain's CDR3 is CATSDLESSYNEQFF. Written as DNA, the CDR3 is TGTGCCACCAGTGATTTGGAGAGCTCCTACAATGAGCAGTTCTTC.